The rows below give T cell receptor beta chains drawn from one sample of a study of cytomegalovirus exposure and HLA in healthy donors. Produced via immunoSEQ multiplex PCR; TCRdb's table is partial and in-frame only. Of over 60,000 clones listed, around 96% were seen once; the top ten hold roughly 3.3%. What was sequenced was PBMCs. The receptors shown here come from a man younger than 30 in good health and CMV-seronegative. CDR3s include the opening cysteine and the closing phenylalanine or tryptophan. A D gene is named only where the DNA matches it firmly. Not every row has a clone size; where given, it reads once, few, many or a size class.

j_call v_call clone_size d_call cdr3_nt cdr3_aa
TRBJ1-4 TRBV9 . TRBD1 TGTGCCAGCAGCGACAGCGGGGACAGGGCCAATGAAAAACTGTTTTTT CASSDSGDRANEKLFF
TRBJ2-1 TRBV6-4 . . TGTGCCAGAAGGGGGAATTTTTACAATGAGCAGTTCTTC CARRGNFYNEQFF
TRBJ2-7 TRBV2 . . TGTGCCAGCAGTGAAGGATTTCTAGGCTACGAGCAGTACTTC CASSEGFLGYEQYF
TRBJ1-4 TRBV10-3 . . TGTGCCATCAGTGACAGGGGTTTGGGTAATGAAAAACTGTTTTTT CAISDRGLGNEKLFF
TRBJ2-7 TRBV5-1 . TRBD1 TGCGCCAGCAGCTTCTCAGGGGGCGCTTCTCCATACGAGCAGTACTTC CASSFSGGASPYEQYF
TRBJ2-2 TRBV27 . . TGTGCCAGCAGCCCCCAAAACACCGGGGAGCTGTTTTTT CASSPQNTGELFF
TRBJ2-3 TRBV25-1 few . TGTGCCAGCAGCGAAGGGCGAGATACGCAGTATTTT CASSEGRDTQYF
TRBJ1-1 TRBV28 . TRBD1 TGTGCCAGCAGGGAGCAGACAGGGGAAGCTTTCTTT CASREQTGEAFF
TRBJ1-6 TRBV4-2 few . TGTGCCAGCAGCCAAGACCTCAGGCAGCCAGGAAGCTCCTATAATTCACCCCTCCACTTT CASSQDLRQPGSSYNSPLHF
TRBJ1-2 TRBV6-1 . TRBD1 TGTGCCAGCAGTGGTTTTATGCGGGACAGCAACTATGGCTACACCTTC CASSGFMRDSNYGYTF
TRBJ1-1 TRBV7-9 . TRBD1 TGTGCCAGCAGCGGGGGACAGGGCAGTGAAGCTTTCTTT CASSGGQGSEAFF
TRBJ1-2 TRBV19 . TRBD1 TGTGCCAGTAGTATCCCGCTCGGGACAGGGCTCTATGGCTACACCTTC CASSIPLGTGLYGYTF
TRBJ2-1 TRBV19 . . TGTGCCAGTAGTATAGATTCCATAGCGGACTCCTACAATGAGCAGTTCTTC CASSIDSIADSYNEQFF
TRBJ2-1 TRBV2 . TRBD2 TGTGCCAGCAACCCCCCACTAGCGGGGGCCGATGAGCAGTTCTTC CASNPPLAGADEQFF
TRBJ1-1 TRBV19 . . TGTGCCAGTAATTTCCAGGGGTTTAGAACCACTGAAGCTTTCTTT CASNFQGFRTTEAFF
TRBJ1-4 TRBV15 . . TGTGCCACCAGCAGACCAAACAGTGGGGAAAAACTGTTTTTT CATSRPNSGEKLFF
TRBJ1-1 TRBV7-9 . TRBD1 TGTGCCAGCAGCCGTCCGGACAGGGGCACTGAAGCTTTCTTT CASSRPDRGTEAFF
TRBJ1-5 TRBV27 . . TGTGCCAGCAGTTCAAACAGGGATCGGGGTCAGCCCCAGCATTTT CASSSNRDRGQPQHF
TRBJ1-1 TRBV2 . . TGTGCCAGCAGTGGACAGGCGAACACTGAAGCTTTCTTT CASSGQANTEAFF
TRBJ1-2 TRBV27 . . TGTGCCAGCAGTCTCAGACTCACACCTCCCTATGGCTACACCTTC CASSLRLTPPYGYTF
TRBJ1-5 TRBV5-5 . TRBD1 TGTGCCAGCAGCTCGGGACAGATGAATCAGCCCCAGCATTTT CASSSGQMNQPQHF
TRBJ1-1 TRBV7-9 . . TGTGCCAGCAGCTTCTATACGGGTTTTCAAGGCCACACTGAAGCTTTCTTT CASSFYTGFQGHTEAFF
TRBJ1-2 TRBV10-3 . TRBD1 TGTGCCATCAGTGAGTTAGGACAGGGGGCGTATGGCTACACCTTC CAISELGQGAYGYTF
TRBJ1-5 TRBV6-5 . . TGTGCCAGCGGACAGATCAATCAGCCCCAGCATTTT CASGQINQPQHF
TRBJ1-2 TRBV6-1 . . TGTGCCAGCAGTGAACGGGGGTATGGCTACACCTTC CASSERGYGYTF
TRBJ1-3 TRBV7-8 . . TGTGCCAGCAGCTTTAAAGGGGCACAGAGCTCTGGAAACACCATATATTTT CASSFKGAQSSGNTIYF
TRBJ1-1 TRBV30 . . TGTGCCTGTTCTCTTCCGGGTTTGAACACTGAAGCTTTCTTT CACSLPGLNTEAFF
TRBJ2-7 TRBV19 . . TGTGCCAGTAGTATTCGGGGGGCGGTTGCCGAGCAGTACTTC CASSIRGAVAEQYF
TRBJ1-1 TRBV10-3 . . TGTGCCATCAGTGAGTCTGGACAGAACACTGAAGCTTTCTTT CAISESGQNTEAFF
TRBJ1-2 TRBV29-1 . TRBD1 TGCAGCGGACAACAGGGGGGCTTCTACACCTTC CSGQQGGFYTF
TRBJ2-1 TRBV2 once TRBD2 TGTGCCAGCAGTAGTGTGACTAGCGGGGGGCATGAGCAGTTCTTC CASSSVTSGGHEQFF
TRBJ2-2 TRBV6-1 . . TGTGCCAGCATACGAGGGCTCCCCGGGGAGCTGTTTTTT CASIRGLPGELFF
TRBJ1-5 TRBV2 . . TGTGCCAGCAGTACGACTAACGCAGGGGCGAGCAATCAGCCCCAGCATTTT CASSTTNAGASNQPQHF
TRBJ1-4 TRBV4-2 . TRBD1 TGTGCCAGCAGCCTAGACAGGGTCCCTAATGAAAAACTGTTTTTT CASSLDRVPNEKLFF
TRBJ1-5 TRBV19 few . TGTGCCAGTAGTCAAGTCCCTTTAGTCGGTCAGCCCCAGCATTTT CASSQVPLVGQPQHF
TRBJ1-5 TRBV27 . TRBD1 TGTGCCAGCAGTCAACAGGGGCCGGATCAGCCCCAGCATTTT CASSQQGPDQPQHF
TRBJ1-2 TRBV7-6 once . TGTGCCAGCAGCTTAGCAGCGGGGTATGGCTACACCTTC CASSLAAGYGYTF
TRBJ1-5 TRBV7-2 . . TGTGCCAGCAGCTTAGACAATTATAGCAATCAGCCCCAGCATTTT CASSLDNYSNQPQHF